The clone carrying this T cell receptor (beta chain) appeared many times. Its antigen is unidentified. TCR beta libraries were built with iRepertoire HTBI primers and Arm-PCR of CDR3 regions. MiXCR, applied by TCRdb to the multiplex PCR reads, yields one record per CDR3 protein. The repertoire holds some 430,000 distinct CDR3 sequences, roughly 21% seen once, with over 6% in the top ten. This sample was included in a study of regulatory T cells in long-lasting Graves disease. The study, taken as a whole, reports: Lower TCR diversity was seen in persistent Graves' patients than in newly diagnosed ones. There were preferences for TRBV28, TRBJ1-2 and TRBJ2-5 in persistent disease.

Germline trimming cut 5 bases from V and 0 bases from J; bases unmatched to any gene: 5. CDR3 length: 16 residues. The germline V gene encodes CDR1 MDHEN and CDR2 SYDVKM. Time point reported: persistent/refractory GD, antithyroid drugs over 5 years with positive TRAb. RNA from PBMCs was the source of the TCR library. The receptor comes from a female donor with Graves disease. V usage is TRBV28 and J usage is TRBJ1-4, with 8 bases identical to TRBD1. The source was peripheral blood mononuclear cells (PBMCs), collected when the disease was refractory, from a patient treated with antithyroid drugs. The CDR3, as DNA: TGTGCCAGCAGTAAGACAGGGGCGACAACTAATGAAAAACTGTTTTTT. Residues: CASSKTGATTNEKLFF.